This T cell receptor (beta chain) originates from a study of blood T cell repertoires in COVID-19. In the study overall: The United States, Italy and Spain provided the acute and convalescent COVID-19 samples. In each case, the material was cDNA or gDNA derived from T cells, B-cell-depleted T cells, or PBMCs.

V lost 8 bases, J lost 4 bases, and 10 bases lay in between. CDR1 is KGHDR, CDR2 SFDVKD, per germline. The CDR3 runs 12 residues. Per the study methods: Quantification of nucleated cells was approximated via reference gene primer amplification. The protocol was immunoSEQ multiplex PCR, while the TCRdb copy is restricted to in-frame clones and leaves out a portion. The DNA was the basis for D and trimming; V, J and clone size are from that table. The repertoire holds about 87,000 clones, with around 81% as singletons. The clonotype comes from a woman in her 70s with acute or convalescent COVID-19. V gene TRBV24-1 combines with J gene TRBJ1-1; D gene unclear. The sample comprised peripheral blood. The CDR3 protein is CATMGASTEAFF. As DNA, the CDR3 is TGTGCCACCATGGGCGCAAGCACTGAAGCTTTCTTT.